Detailed here is one TCR beta chain. Its antigen is currently unknown. The data stem from a study of cytomegalovirus exposure and HLA in healthy donors. Researchers ran the PCR with 60 Vbeta and 13 Jbeta primers. Sequencing used immunoSEQ multiplex PCR; TCRdb keeps in-frame clones, though not all of them. The sample has approximately 130,000 clones; 75% to 85% are singletons. Study observations and caveats: Later genetic work tied a missense DCLRE1C variant to beta-chain V and J trimming. A later analysis found most CMV-associated TCR beta chains apparently HLA-restricted.

This sequence originates from a girl aged 2-10 years in good health and CMV-seronegative. Sequencing input: PBMCs.

The CDR3 region is CASSLGRDRGRRQYF. In DNA form, the CDR3 reads TGTGCCAGCAGCTTAGGGCGGGACAGGGGCCGGAGGCAGTACTTC. J is TRBJ2-7 and V is TRBV7-8; 10 bases line up with TRBD1. This CDR3 is 15 amino acids long. The junction had 9 bases not matched to a gene; V was cut back by 1 base and J by 9 bases. Germline V gives CDR1 SGHVS, CDR2 FQNEAQ.